At least ten counts were recorded for the clone carrying this T cell receptor beta chain. Orbital computed tomography and thyroid ultrasound, along with TRAb, serum thyroxine and clinical symptoms, underpinned diagnosis. This sample is part of a study of Graves' ophthalmopathy and Graves' hyperthyroidism. From RNA, the CDR3 regions of TCR beta chains were amplified and sequenced. Second-round multiplex PCR followed a first-round RT-PCR using HTBI primers. One entry per CDR3 protein, called by TCRdb with MiXCR from the multiplex PCR reads. The table has 450,000 to 600,000 distinct CDR3 sequences, less than 40% seen once; the top ten hold about 4.6%. What was sequenced was peripheral blood or thyroid tissue (not recorded which). The clonotype was recovered from an adult man with Graves' hyperthyroidism.

The CDR3 loop reads CASTRGGSSYEQYF. For the CDR3, the DNA is TGTGCCAGCACTCGCGGGGGGAGCTCCTACGAGCAGTACTTC. V is TRBV6-5 and J is TRBJ2-7; TRBD2 matches at 8 bases. V lost 7 bases, J lost 0 bases, and 5 bases stayed unmatched. The CDR3 extends over 14 amino acids. CDR1 is MNHEY, CDR2 SVGAGI, per germline.